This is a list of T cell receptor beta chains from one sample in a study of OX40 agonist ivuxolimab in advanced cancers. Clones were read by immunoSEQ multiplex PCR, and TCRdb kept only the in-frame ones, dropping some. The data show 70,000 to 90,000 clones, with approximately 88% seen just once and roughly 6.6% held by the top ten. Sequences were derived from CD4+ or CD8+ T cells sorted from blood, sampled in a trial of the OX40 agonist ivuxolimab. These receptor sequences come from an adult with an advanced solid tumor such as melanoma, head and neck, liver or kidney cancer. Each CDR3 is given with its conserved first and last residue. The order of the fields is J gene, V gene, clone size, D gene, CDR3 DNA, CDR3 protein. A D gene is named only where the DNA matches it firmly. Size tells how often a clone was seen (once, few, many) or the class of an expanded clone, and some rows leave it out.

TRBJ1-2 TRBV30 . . TGTGCCTTGAGTAACGGGCCTCCTTATGGCTACACCTTC CALSNGPPYGYTF
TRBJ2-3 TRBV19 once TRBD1 TGTGCCAGTAGTAGGGGACAGGGGAGAGATACGCAGTATTTT CASSRGQGRDTQYF
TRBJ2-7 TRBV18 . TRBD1 TGTGCCAGCTCACCAACCCCGGGACAGGGGGCCTACGAGCAGTACTTC CASSPTPGQGAYEQYF
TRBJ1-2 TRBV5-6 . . TGTGCCACCAGGGGTTTTGACTATGGCTACACCTTC CATRGFDYGYTF
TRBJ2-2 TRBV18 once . TGTGCCAGCTCCCCCGGGGCGGGACCGAACACCGGGGAGCTGTTTTTT CASSPGAGPNTGELFF
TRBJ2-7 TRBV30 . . TGTGCCTGGAGTCGTGTTTTCAGGAACAGACCAAGCTCCTACGAGCAGTACTTC CAWSRVFRNRPSSYEQYF
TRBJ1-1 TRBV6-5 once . TGTGCCAGCAGTTACTCTGAGTTGACGAACACTGAAGCTTTCTTT CASSYSELTNTEAFF
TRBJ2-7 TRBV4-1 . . TGCGCCAGCAGCCAAGATGCAGGCTCGATTCCCTACGAGCAGTACTTC CASSQDAGSIPYEQYF
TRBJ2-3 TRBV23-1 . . TGCGCCAGCAGTCGGTCCCGGAACGCAGGGAGCACAGATACGCAGTATTTT CASSRSRNAGSTDTQYF
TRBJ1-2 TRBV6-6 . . TGTGCCAGCAATACCGAGGGGATTAATGGCTACACCTTC CASNTEGINGYTF
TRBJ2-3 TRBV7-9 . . TGTGCCAGCAGCTTAGTGGACCCCCGGGGAGATACGCAGTATTTT CASSLVDPRGDTQYF
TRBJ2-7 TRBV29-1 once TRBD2 TGCAGCGTTCTTAGCGGGAGTTCCTACGAGCAGTACTTC CSVLSGSSYEQYF
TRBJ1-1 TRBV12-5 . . TGTGCTAGTGGTCTGAGGGGGGATGCTTTCTTT CASGLRGDAFF
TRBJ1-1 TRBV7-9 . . TGTGCCAGCAGCGTCGATGTGGCCACTGAAGCTTTCTTT CASSVDVATEAFF
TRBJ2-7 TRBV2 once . TGTGCCAGCAGTGAGGGGGAAGCCTACGAGCAGTACTTC CASSEGEAYEQYF
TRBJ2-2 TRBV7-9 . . TGTGCCAGCAGCCCCCACAGGGGGACTACGGTGGCCGGGGAGCTGTTTTTT CASSPHRGTTVAGELFF
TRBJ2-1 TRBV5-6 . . TGTGCCAGCAGCTTGGGTCAGGGGAATGAGCAGTTCTTC CASSLGQGNEQFF
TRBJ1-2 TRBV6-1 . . TGTGCCAGCAGCGAATATGTGACAGACAGACCGAACTATGGCTACACCTTC CASSEYVTDRPNYGYTF
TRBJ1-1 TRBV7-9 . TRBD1 TGTGCCAGCAGGGAAACAGGGGGGAACGCTGAAGCTTTCTTT CASRETGGNAEAFF
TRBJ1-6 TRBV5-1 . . TGCGCCAGCAGCTTGGACTCCCATAGCTCCTATAATTCACCCCTCCACTTT CASSLDSHSSYNSPLHF
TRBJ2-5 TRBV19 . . TGTGCCAGTAGTAGAAAGGGGGTGGAGACCCAGTACTTC CASSRKGVETQYF
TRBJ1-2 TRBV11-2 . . TGTGCCAGCAGCTTGTCCACCCAGGGAGGAAATGGCTACACCTTC CASSLSTQGGNGYTF
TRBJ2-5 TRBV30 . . TGTGCCTGGATGCGCGGGCCCCAAGAGACCCAGTACTTC CAWMRGPQETQYF
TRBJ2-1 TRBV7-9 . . TGTGCCAGCAGCTTTTCTAGGATCAATGAGCAGTTCTTC CASSFSRINEQFF
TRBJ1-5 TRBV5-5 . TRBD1 TGTGCCAGCAGCGCCGGGTGGACAGGGGAGCGGCCCCAGCATTTT CASSAGWTGERPQHF
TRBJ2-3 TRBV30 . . TGTGCCTGGAGGCGGGGTTCCTGGACAGATACGCAGTATTTT CAWRRGSWTDTQYF
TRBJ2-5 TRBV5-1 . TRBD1 TGCGCCAGCAGCCCTACAAAGGACAGGGGTAGAGAGACCCAGTACTTC CASSPTKDRGRETQYF
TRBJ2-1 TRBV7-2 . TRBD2 TGTGCCAGCAGCTTTGGGCTAGCGGCTTACAATGAGCAGTTCTTC CASSFGLAAYNEQFF
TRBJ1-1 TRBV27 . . TGTGCCAGCAGTTTTGGTAGGACGAACACTGAAGCTTTCTTT CASSFGRTNTEAFF
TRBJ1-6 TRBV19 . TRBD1 TGTGCCAGTAGTCCCGGGACAGGGACATCACCCCTCCACTTT CASSPGTGTSPLHF
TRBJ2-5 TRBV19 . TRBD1 TGTGCCAGTAGCGTTACAGGGGTAGAGACCCAGTACTTC CASSVTGVETQYF
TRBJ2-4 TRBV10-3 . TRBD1 TGTGCCACCCGGGCGGACAGGGGAGATTCGGCCAAAAACATTCAGTACTTC CATRADRGDSAKNIQYF
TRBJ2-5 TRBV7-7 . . TGTGCTAGCAGCTTAGGGGTAGCGGAGACCCAGTACTTC CASSLGVAETQYF
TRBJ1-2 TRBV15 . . TGTGCCACCAGCAGAGGGGCGTTGAGGGGTTATGGCTACACCTTC CATSRGALRGYGYTF
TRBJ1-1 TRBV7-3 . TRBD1 TGTGCCAGCAGTCGACAGGGTGAGAACACTGAAGCTTTCTTT CASSRQGENTEAFF
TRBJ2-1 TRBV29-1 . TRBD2 TGCAGCGTAAAAGCGGGGGGTCTTTCCAATGAGCAGTTCTTC CSVKAGGLSNEQFF
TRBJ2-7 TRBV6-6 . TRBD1 TGTGCCAGCAAGACAGGGGGAACCTACGAGCAGTACTTC CASKTGGTYEQYF
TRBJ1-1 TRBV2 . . TGTGCCAGCCAAGAAAGGGCCTGGAACACTGAAGCTTTCTTT CASQERAWNTEAFF
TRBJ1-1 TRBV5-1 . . TGCGCCAGCAGCTTGAGCGGGGCGGGTAGGGACACTGAAGCTTTCTTT CASSLSGAGRDTEAFF
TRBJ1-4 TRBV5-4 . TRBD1 TGTGCCAGCAGCCGGACAGGGTATGAAAAACTGTTTTTT CASSRTGYEKLFF
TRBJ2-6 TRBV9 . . TGTGCCAGCAGCGTAGGGGGGACCGGGGCCAACGTCCTGACTTTC CASSVGGTGANVLTF
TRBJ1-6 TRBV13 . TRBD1 TGTGCCAGCAGCAACAGGGGGACCAATTCACCCCTCCACTTT CASSNRGTNSPLHF
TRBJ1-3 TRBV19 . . TGTGCCAGTAGGGAAAGAAACACCATATATTTT CASRERNTIYF
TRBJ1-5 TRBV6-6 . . TGTGCCAGCCGTAACGGTCGCAATCAGCCCCAGCATTTT CASRNGRNQPQHF
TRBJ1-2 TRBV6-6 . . TGTGCCAGCAGTTACGGGGCGCGAGGAGGCTACACCTTC CASSYGARGGYTF
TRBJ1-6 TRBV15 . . TGTGCCACCCAAGCCAGCTCCTATAATTCACCCCTCCACTTT CATQASSYNSPLHF
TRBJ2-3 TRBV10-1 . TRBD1 TGCGCCAGCAGTGCGAGACAGGGGGATACGCAGTATTTT CASSARQGDTQYF
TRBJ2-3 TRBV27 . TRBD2 TGTGCCAGCAGTTTATATCGGGGGGGGATCCCAGATACGCAGTATTTT CASSLYRGGIPDTQYF
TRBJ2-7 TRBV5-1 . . TGCGCCAGCAGCTTGTACAGGGATTATTACGAGCAGTACTTC CASSLYRDYYEQYF
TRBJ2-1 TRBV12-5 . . TGTGCTAGTGGTTTCCCCGTAGGGGGGGGTGAGCAGTTCTTC CASGFPVGGGEQFF
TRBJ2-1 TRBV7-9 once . TGTGCCAGCAGGGTCGGCCAGGCAGTAAATGAGCAGTTCTTC CASRVGQAVNEQFF
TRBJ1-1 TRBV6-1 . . TGTGCCAGCAGTGAGTGGGGCGTCACTGAAGCTTTCTTT CASSEWGVTEAFF
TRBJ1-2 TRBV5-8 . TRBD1 TGTGCCAGCAGTTCAGGGGGACCCTATTATGGCTACACCTTC CASSSGGPYYGYTF
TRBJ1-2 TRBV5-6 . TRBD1 TGTGCCAGCAGCTGGGACAGGAATGGCTACACCTTC CASSWDRNGYTF
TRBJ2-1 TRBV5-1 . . TGCGCCAGCAGCTTGGTTGGGGCAGACAATGAGCAGTTCTTC CASSLVGADNEQFF
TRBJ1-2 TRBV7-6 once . TGTGCCAGCAGCTTAAACCCGGACAGCAGCGGTGGCTACACCTTC CASSLNPDSSGGYTF
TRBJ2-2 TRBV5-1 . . TGCGCCAGCAGCTCGGGACCTCAGGACACCGGGGAGCTGTTTTTT CASSSGPQDTGELFF
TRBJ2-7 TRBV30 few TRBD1 TGTGCCTGGAGTGTATTACAGGGGGTCTCCTACGAGCAGTACTTC CAWSVLQGVSYEQYF